These 8 T cell receptor beta chains originate from one sample sequenced in a study of prognosis after radiotherapy for stage I lung cancer. Using two-round multiplex PCR, the authors amplified TCR beta CDR3 from genomic DNA. First-round PCR employed TRBV- and TRBJ-specific primers for each gene. TCRdb re-called the multiplex PCR reads through MiXCR, storing one row per CDR3 protein. The top ten hold about 33% of the sample, which has around 20,000 distinct CDR3 sequences, approximately 45% seen once. Here the sequenced sample was PBMCs, taken before or after stereotactic body radiation therapy (not recorded which). Receptors were obtained from a donor of 50 years or more with non-small cell lung cancer.

In this sample, this clonotype turned up a few times. The genes are TRBV27 and TRBJ1-4; D gene ambiguous. The germline V gene has CDR1 MNHEY and CDR2 SMNVEV (reference sequence). The V end lost 8 bases, the J end lost 14 bases, and 15 bases lay between the germline ends. The CDR3 covers 11 residues. The CDR3 bases are TGTGCCAGCGGGGTCGCGGGAACGCTGTTTTTT. Its protein is CASGVAGTLFF.

The gene calls are TRBV20-1 and TRBJ1-5; D is uncertain. V was trimmed by 0 bases and J by 2 bases, leaving 17 bases between them. Germline V gene data show CDR1 as DFQATT and CDR2 as SNEGSKA (reference sequence). The CDR3 covers 17 residues. The CDR3 spells CSARDGSGGMGNQPQHF. CDR3 in DNA: TGCAGTGCTAGAGATGGGTCAGGAGGTATGGGCAATCAGCCCCAGCATTTT.

Worth noting for this clonotype: A much more abundant neighbour one base away suggests this may be a read error. The CDR3, as DNA: TGTGCCAGCAGTGACAACTCTGGGGCCAACGTCCTGACTTTC. Translating it yields CASSDNSGANVLTF. This chain joins TRBV6-1 and TRBJ2-6; D not resolved. The V end was cut by 3 bases, the J end by 0 bases, with 3 bases between. The CDR3 sequence is 14 residues long. The germline V gene has CDR1 MNHNS and CDR2 SASEGT.

This clonotype was seen at least ten times. One end of the junction varies from germline; a read error may be responsible. The rearrangement joins TRBV19 to TRBJ2-5, with D possibly being TRBD2 (6 bases). This CDR3 is built from 14 residues. Per germline, CDR1 LNHDA and CDR2 SQIVND (reference sequence). The CDR3 region has the DNA TGCGCCAGTCAGAGCCAGTCCCGGGAGGAGACCCAGTACTTC. Encoded protein: CASQSQSREETQYF.

The chain couples TRBV11-2 to TRBJ1-1; D is ambiguous. Germline V CDR1 and CDR2: SGHAT, FQNNGV. Trimming removed 1 base at V and 10 bases at J, with 13 bases between. The CDR3 extends over 13 amino acids. The CDR3 DNA reads TGTGCCAGCAGCTTAGGATTCGTTGGGCGAGCTTTCTTT. It translates to CASSLGFVGRAFF.

This clonotype was observed many times. The rearrangement uses TRBV7-2 and TRBJ2-5, with D maybe TRBD1 (6 bases). Trimming removed 5 bases at V and 5 bases at J, with 18 bases between. CDR1 and CDR2 (germline): SGHTA, FQGNSA. The CDR3 spans 15 residues. CDR3 nucleotide sequence: TGTGCCAGCAGCAGGTCGGCAGGGGTGCTGGAGACCCAGTACTTC. Amino acid sequence: CASSRSAGVLETQYF.

About this clonotype: One junction end does not reproduce the germline sequence, and a read error may be involved. The chain combines TRBV7-9 with TRBJ2-7; 7 bases line up with TRBD1. The germline V gene has CDR1 SEHNR and CDR2 FQNEAQ (reference sequence). The CDR3 is made up of 17 amino acids. CDR3 region: CASILDHTGTVSYEQYF. The CDR3 DNA is TGTGCCAGCATCTTAGACCATACCGGGACAGTTTCCTACGAGCAGTACTTC.

The chain recombines TRBV20-1 with TRBJ2-3; 7 nucleotides align to TRBD2. There are 15 residues in the CDR3. Germline V gene lookup returns CDR1 DFQATT and CDR2 SNEGSKA (reference sequence). V shed 4 bases and J 2 bases; nucleotides not matched to a gene: 9. DNA for the CDR3: TGCAGTGCTATAGGTAGCGGGTGGCCCACAGATACGCAGTATTTT. Translating it yields CSAIGSGWPTDTQYF.